This T cell receptor (beta chain) is drawn from a study of Graves' ophthalmopathy and Graves' hyperthyroidism. Findings and limits, study-wide: Most thyroid clonotypes expanded beyond 0.001 frequency were also found in blood. Classification of ophthalmopathy versus stable hyperthyroidism by a 13-signature model yielded about 90% sensitivity and around 77% specificity.

This clonotype was found a few times. Its antigen remains unidentified. CDR1 and CDR2 from the germline V gene are SGHAT and FQNNGV. J was trimmed by 5 bases and V by 2 bases; bases with no gene match: 14. CDR3 length: 17 amino acids. Disease in donors with ophthalmopathy had moderate-to-severe activity, CAS ≥3, NOSPECS ≥4 and under 3 months' duration. Pregnancy or lactation, uncontrolled infections and other autoimmune diseases were grounds for excluding patients. TCR beta CDR3 amplification used RNA transcripts. The first round was an RT-PCR with HTBI primers, and the second round was a multiplex PCR. TCRdb reprocessed the multiplex PCR reads via MiXCR and lists one record per CDR3 protein. The profile shows 200,000 to 250,000 distinct CDR3 sequences, about a fifth of them singletons.

The V and J genes are TRBV11-2 and TRBJ2-5; 7 nucleotides match TRBD2. The specimen was peripheral blood. The TCR comes from a woman aged 45-65 years with Graves' ophthalmopathy. CDR3 in DNA: TGTGCCAGCAGCTTACCCCTTTCGGGAGGCCCTCAGGAGACCCAGTACTTC. Protein sequence: CASSLPLSGGPQETQYF.